These T cell receptor beta chains were read from a single sample in a study of shared clonotypes between healthy human individuals. TCRdb's table, derived via immunoSEQ multiplex PCR, lists solely in-frame clones and lacks some. The data contain 500,000 or so clones, around 96% of them singletons. Input material: naive CD4+ T cells sorted from blood. All receptors derive from a woman aged 25 to 39 in good health. The CDR3 runs from the conserved cysteine through the conserved F or W.

V | CDR3
TRBV4-2 | CASSHQGAGANVLTF
TRBV6-4 | CASSDRGEAFF
TRBV29-1 | CSVVSGVKGEQFF
TRBV10-3 | CAIGQPNEKLFF
TRBV29-1 | CSVRDTNEKLFF
TRBV5-1 | CASSLADRGTDTQYF
TRBV28 | CASSPTGGYNQPQHF
TRBV30 | CAWSVGDRVGAPRYEQYF
TRBV2 | CAITAWGLATVREQYF
TRBV6-5 | CASRHRQGNTIYF
TRBV5-1 | CASSFLREGNEQYF
TRBV4-1 | CASSQEGLAGGAGELFF
TRBV28 | CASSLTRRIDTQYF
TRBV19 | CASSIRTGGSYEQYF
TRBV4-1 | CASGGQVADTQYF
TRBV27 | CASSLGHSYEQYF
TRBV7-9 | CASSSGTGTYEQYF
TRBV27 | CASSRQNSYSNQPQHF
TRBV29-1 | CSVWVAGEFEQYF
TRBV7-9 | CASSLAARGKTSGGYEQYF
TRBV6-1 | CASSDQIGTGRTFF
TRBV19 | CASSIGQGVWTGELFF
TRBV5-1 | CASSWFGRVTEPNTGELFF
TRBV10-3 | CAISSGPDGNQPQHF
TRBV28 | CASKGQLNEKLFF
TRBV5-1 | CASSIQGTSGILDTQYF
TRBV9 | CASSVEMNTEAFF
TRBV6-6 | CASRPTGSRGGTEAFF
TRBV28 | CASSFRPQGTGELFF
TRBV18 | CASSLGGQNTEAFF
TRBV7-2 | CASSSSSYEQYF
TRBV18 | CASSPPGHYSYEQYF
TRBV2 | CASNGQTLSNQPQHF
TRBV28 | CASTSGASYEQYF
TRBV5-1 | CASSQAQGNTEAFF
TRBV2 | CASSGGVLASRGEQFF
TRBV11-2 | CASSLDLQRYNEQFF